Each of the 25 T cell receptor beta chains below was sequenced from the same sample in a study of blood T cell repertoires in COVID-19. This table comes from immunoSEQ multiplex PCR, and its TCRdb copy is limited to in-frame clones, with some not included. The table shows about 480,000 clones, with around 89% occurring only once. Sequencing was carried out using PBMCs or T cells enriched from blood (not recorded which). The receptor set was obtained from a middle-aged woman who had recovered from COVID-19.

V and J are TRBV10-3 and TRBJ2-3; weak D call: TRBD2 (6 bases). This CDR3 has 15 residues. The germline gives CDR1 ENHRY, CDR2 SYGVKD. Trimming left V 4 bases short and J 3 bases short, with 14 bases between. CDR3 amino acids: CAISAGTGSTDTQYF. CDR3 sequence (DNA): TGTGCCATCAGTGCCGGGACTGGCAGTACAGATACGCAGTATTTT.

The CDR3 DNA follows: TGTGCCAGCAGTTTGCTGACACAGGTGAACACTGAAGCTTTCTTT. Translation: CASSLLTQVNTEAFF. J is TRBJ1-1 and V is TRBV28; maybe TRBD1 (5 bases). Trimming stripped 3 bases from V and 0 bases from J, with 11 bases between. There are 15 residues in the CDR3. Germline CDR1 reads MDHEN; CDR2 reads SYDVKM.

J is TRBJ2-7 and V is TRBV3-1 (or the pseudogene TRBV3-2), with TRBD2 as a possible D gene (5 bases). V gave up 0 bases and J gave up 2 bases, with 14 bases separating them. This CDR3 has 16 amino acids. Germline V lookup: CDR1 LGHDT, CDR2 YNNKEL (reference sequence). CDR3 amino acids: CASSQDPGNRTYEQYF. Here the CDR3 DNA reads TGTGCCAGCAGCCAAGATCCCGGGAACCGTACCTACGAGCAGTACTTC.

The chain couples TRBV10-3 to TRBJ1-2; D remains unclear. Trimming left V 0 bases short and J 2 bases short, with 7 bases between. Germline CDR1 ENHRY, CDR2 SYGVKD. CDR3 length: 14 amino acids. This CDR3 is CAISESIQNYGYTF. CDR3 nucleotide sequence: TGTGCCATCAGTGAGTCGATACAGAACTATGGCTACACCTTC.

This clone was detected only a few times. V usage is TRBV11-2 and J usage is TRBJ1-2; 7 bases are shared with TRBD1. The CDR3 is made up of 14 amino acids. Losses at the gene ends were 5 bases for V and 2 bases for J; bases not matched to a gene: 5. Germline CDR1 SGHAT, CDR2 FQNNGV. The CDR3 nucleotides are TGTGCCAGCAGCCGATTGACAGGGAACTATGGCTACACCTTC. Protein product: CASSRLTGNYGYTF.

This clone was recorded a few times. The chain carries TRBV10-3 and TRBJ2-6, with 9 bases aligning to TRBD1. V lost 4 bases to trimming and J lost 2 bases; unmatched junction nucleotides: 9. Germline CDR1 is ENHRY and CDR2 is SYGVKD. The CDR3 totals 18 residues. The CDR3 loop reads CAISASGTGKAGANVLTF. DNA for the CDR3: TGTGCCATCAGTGCTTCCGGGACAGGGAAAGCTGGGGCCAACGTCCTGACTTTC.

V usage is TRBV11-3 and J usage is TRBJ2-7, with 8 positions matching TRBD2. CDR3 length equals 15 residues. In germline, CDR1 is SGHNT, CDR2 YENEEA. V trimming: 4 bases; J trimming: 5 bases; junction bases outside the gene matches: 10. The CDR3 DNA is TGTGCCAGCAGCTCCCTCGGGACTAGAGGTAACGAGCAGTACTTC. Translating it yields CASSSLGTRGNEQYF.

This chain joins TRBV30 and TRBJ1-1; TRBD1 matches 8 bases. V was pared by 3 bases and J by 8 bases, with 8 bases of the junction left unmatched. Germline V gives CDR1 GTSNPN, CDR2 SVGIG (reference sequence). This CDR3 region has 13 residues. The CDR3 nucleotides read TGTGCCTGGAGCCGGGACAGGAAACTGGAAGCTTTCTTT. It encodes CAWSRDRKLEAFF.

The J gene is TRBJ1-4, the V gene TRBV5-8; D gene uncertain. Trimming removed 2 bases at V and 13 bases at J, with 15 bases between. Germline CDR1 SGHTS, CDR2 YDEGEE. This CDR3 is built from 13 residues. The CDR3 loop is CASSFEGRGGLFF. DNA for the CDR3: TGTGCCAGCAGCTTCGAGGGTCGGGGAGGACTGTTTTTT.

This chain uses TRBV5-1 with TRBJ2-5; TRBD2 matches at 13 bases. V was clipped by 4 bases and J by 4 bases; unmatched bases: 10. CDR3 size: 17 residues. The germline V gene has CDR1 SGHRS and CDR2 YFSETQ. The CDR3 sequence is CASSLPGLAGATETQYF. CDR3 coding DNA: TGCGCCAGCAGCCTGCCCGGACTAGCGGGAGCCACAGAGACCCAGTACTTC.

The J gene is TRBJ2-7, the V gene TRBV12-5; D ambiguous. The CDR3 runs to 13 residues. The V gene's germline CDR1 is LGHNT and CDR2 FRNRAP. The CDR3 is CAVPAVPPDEQYF. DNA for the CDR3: TGTGCCGTCCCTGCCGTCCCGCCGGACGAGCAGTACTTC. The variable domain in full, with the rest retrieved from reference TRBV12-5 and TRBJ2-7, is DARVTQTPRHKVTEMGQEVTMRCQPILGHNTVFWYRQTMMQGLELLAYFRNRAPLDDSGMPKDRFSAEMPDATLATLKIQPSEPRDSAVYFCAVPAVPPDEQYFGPGTRLTVT.

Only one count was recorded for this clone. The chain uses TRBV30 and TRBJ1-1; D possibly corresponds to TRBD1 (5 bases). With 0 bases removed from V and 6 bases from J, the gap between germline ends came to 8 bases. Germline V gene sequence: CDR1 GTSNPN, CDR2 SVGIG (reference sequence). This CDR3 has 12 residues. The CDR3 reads CAWSVGVPEAFF. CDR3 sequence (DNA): TGTGCCTGGAGTGTAGGGGTCCCTGAAGCTTTCTTT.

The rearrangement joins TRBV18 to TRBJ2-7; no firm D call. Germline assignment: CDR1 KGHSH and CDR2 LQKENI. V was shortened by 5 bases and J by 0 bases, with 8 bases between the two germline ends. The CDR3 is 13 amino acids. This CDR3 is CASSLTSSYEQYF. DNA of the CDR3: TGTGCCAGCTCATTAACCAGCTCCTACGAGCAGTACTTC.

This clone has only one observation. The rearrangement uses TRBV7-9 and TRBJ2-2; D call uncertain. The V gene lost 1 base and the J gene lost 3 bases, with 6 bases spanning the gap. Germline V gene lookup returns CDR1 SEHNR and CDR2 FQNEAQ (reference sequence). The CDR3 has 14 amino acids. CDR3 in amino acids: CASSLVFDTGELFF. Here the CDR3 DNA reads TGTGCCAGCAGCTTAGTATTCGACACCGGGGAGCTGTTTTTT.

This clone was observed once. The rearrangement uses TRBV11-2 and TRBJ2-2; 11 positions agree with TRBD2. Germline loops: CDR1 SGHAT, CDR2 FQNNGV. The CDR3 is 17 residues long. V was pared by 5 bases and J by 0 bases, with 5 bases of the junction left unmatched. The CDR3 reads CASSLGLAGSNTGELFF. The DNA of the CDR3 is TGTGCCAGCAGCCTAGGACTAGCGGGCTCGAACACCGGGGAGCTGTTTTTT.

The CDR3 nucleotides are TGTGCCAGTAGTATAACTAGCGGGGTTCCCTACGAGCAGTACTTC. This sequence encodes CASSITSGVPYEQYF. The chain combines TRBV19 with TRBJ2-7; the match to TRBD2 covers 10 bases. V lost 2 bases, J lost 2 bases, and 3 bases stayed unmatched. This CDR3 spans 15 amino acids. CDR1 is LNHDA and CDR2 is SQIVND in the germline V gene (reference sequence). The entire variable domain, with the rest obtained from reference TRBV19 and TRBJ2-7, is as follows: DGGITQSPKYLFRKEGQNVTLSCEQNLNHDAMYWYRQDPGQGLRLIYYSQIVNDFQKGDIAEGYSVSREKKESFPLTVTSAQKNPTAFYLCASSITSGVPYEQYFGPGTRLTVT.

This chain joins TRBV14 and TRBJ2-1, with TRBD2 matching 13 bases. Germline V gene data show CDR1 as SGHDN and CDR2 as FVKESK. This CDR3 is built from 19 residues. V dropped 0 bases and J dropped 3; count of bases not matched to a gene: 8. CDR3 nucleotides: TGTGCCAGCAGCCAAGAGACGCCGGGACTAGCGGGAATCTACAATGAGCAGTTCTTC. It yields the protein CASSQETPGLAGIYNEQFF.

The CDR3 protein is CASSPSGAGGRGDTQYF. The CDR3 DNA follows: TGCGCCAGCAGCCCCTCCGGGGCGGGAGGGAGGGGAGATACGCAGTATTTT. V is TRBV4-3 and J is TRBJ2-3; 9 nucleotides agree with TRBD2. The length of the CDR3 is 17 residues. The V segment lost 4 bases and the J segment 5 bases; nucleotides outside the gene matches: 13. CDR1 is LGHNA, CDR2 YSLEER, per germline.

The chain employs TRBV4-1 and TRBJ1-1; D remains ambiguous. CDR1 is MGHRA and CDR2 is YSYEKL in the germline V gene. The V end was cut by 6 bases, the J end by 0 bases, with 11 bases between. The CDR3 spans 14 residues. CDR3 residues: CASRERRMNTEAFF. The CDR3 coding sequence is TGCGCCAGCAGGGAAAGGCGGATGAACACTGAAGCTTTCTTT.

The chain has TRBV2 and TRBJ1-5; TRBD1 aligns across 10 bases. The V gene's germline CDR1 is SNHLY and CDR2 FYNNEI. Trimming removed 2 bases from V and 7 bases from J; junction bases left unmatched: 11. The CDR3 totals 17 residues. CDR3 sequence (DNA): TGTGCCAGCAGTGAAAGGTTCTCGGGACAGGGGATCCAGCCCCAGCATTTT. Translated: CASSERFSGQGIQPQHF.

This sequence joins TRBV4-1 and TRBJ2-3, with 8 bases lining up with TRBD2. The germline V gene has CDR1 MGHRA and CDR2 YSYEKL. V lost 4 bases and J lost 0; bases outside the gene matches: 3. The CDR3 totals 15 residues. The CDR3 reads CASSPLAASTDTQYF. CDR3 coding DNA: TGCGCCAGCAGCCCACTAGCGGCTAGCACAGATACGCAGTATTTT.

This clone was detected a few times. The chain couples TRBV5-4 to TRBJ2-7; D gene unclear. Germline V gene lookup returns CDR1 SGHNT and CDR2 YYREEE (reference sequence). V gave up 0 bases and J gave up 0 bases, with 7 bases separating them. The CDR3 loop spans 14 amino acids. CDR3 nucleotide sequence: TGTGCCAGCAGCTTGGATACAGCCTCCTACGAGCAGTACTTC. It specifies CASSLDTASYEQYF.

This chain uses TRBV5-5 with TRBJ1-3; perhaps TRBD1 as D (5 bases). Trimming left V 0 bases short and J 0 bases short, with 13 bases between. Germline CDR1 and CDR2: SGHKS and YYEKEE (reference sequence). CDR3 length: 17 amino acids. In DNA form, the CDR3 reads TGTGCCAGCAGCTTGGTCGGGACTGAACTCTCTGGAAACACCATATATTTT. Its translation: CASSLVGTELSGNTIYF. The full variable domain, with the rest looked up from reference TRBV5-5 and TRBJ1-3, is DAGVTQSPTHLIKTRGQQVTLRCSPISGHKSVSWYQQVLGQGPQFIFQYYEKEERGRGNFPDRFSARQFPNYSSELNVNALLLGDSALYLCASSLVGTELSGNTIYFGEGSWLTVV.

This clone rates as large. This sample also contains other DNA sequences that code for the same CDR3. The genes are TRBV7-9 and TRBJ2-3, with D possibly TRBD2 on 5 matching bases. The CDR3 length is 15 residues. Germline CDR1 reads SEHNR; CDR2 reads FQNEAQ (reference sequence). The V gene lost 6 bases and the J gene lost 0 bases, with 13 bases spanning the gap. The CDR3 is CASSPGLASTDTQYF. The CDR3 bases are TGTGCCAGCAGTCCCGGACTGGCTAGCACAGATACGCAGTATTTT.

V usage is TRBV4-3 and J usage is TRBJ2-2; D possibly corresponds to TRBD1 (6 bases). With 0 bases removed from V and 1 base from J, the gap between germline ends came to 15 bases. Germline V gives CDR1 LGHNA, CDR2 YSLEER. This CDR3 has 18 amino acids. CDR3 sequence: CASSQEKIGTLNTGELFF. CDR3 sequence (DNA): TGCGCCAGCAGCCAAGAAAAGATCGGGACATTGAACACCGGGGAGCTGTTTTTT.